This T cell receptor beta chain emerged from a study of regulatory T cells in long-lasting Graves disease. With iRepertoire HTBI primers and Arm-PCR of CDR3 regions, TCR beta libraries were built. From the multiplex PCR reads, TCRdb called clonotypes with MiXCR, one entry per CDR3 protein. Here the sample spans 620,000 or so distinct CDR3 sequences, approximately 15% being singletons. Only a few counts were recorded for this clonotype. Time point denoted: newly diagnosed GD, antithyroid drugs for less than 3 months. PBMC-derived RNA was used for the TCR library. Guidelines of the American Thyroid Association were used to diagnose Graves' disease. The germline V gene encodes CDR1 KGHSH and CDR2 LQKENI. The V segment lost 4 bases and the J segment 5 bases; nucleotides outside the gene matches: 12. The CDR3 totals 16 residues. These sequences were also reported in another study, on T cells in Graves' hyperthyroidism and ophthalmopathy. From that second work: The diagnostic basis comprised clinical symptoms, serum thyroxine and TRAb, thyroid ultrasound and orbital computed tomography. Researchers ran a first-round RT-PCR on the TCR CDR3 using the HTBI primer set.

The TCR was taken from a woman under 40 with Graves disease. This chain connects TRBV18 to TRBJ2-5; 8 nucleotides agree with TRBD2. The sample consisted of peripheral blood mononuclear cells (PBMCs), taken at new diagnosis, from a patient treated with antithyroid drugs. Here the CDR3 reads CASSLLRGRPDETQYF. For the CDR3, the DNA is TGTGCCAGCTCACTTCTTCGCGGGAGGCCCGACGAGACCCAGTACTTC. The complete variable domain, with remaining parts taken from reference TRBV18 and TRBJ2-5, reads NAGVMQNPRHLVRRRGQEARLRCSPMKGHSHVYWYRQLPEEGLKFMVYLQKENIIDESGMPKERFSAEFPKEGPSILRIQQVVRGDSAAYFCASSLLRGRPDETQYFGPGTRLLVL.